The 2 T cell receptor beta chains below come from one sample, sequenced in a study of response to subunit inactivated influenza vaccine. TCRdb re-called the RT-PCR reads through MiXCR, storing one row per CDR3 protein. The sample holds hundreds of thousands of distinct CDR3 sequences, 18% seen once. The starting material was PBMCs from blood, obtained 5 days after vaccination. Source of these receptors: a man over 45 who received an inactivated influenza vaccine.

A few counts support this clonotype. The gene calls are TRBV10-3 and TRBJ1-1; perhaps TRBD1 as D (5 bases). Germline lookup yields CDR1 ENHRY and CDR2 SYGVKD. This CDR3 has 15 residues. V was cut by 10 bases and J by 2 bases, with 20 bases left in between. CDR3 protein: CATTLTDRGNTEAFF. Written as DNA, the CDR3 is TGTGCCACCACATTGACAGACCGCGGTAACACTGAAGCTTTCTTT.

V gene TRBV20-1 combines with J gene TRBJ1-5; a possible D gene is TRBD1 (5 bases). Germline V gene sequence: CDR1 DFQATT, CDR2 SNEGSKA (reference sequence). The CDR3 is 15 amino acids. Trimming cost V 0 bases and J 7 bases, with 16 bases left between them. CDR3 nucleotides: TGCAGTGCTAGAGAAGTCCGGGGGGTTAACCAGCCCCAGCATTTT. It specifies CSAREVRGVNQPQHF.